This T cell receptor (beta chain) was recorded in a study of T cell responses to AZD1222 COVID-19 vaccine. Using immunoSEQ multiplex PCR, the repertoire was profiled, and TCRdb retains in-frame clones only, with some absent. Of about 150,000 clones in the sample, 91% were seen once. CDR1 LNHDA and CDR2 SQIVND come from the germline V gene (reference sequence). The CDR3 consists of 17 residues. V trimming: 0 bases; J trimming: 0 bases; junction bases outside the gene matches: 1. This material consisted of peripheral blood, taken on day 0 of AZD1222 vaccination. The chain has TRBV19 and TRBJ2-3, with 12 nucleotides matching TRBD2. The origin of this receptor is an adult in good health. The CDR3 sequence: CASSIDGTSGSTDTQYF. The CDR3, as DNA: TGTGCCAGTAGTATAGATGGGACTAGCGGGAGCACAGATACGCAGTATTTT. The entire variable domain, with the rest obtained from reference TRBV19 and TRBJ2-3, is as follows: DGGITQSPKYLFRKEGQNVTLSCEQNLNHDAMYWYRQDPGQGLRLIYYSQIVNDFQKGDIAEGYSVSREKKESFPLTVTSAQKNPTAFYLCASSIDGTSGSTDTQYFGPGTRLTVL.